These T cell receptor beta chains were read from a single sample in a study of Ad26.COV2.S vaccination and SARS-CoV-2 variants. The protocol was immunoSEQ multiplex PCR, while the TCRdb copy is restricted to in-frame clones and leaves out a portion. The sample includes around 300,000 clones, approximately 90% seen only once; the top ten take 6.4%. This sample comprised peripheral blood, obtained in a trial of Ad26.COV2.S vaccine versus placebo. Source of these receptors: a person aged 18-65 years who received the Ad26.COV2.S COVID-19 vaccine or a placebo. Each CDR3 is given with its conserved first and last residue. The D gene is left open where the match is weak. A clone size is listed for some rows: how often the clone was seen (once, few, many), or a class if it is expanded.

>TRBJ1-3|TRBD1|-|TRBV19
TGTGCCAGCGGACAGGGCTCTGGAAACACCATATATTTT
CASGQGSGNTIYF
>TRBJ1-5|-|-|TRBV7-2
TGTGCCAGCAGCTTATTTCCGGCAGGTACTAATCAGCCCCAGCATTTT
CASSLFPAGTNQPQHF
>TRBJ2-3|TRBD1|-|TRBV5-4
TGTGCCAGCAGCTCAACAGGGGTAACAGATACGCAGTATTTT
CASSSTGVTDTQYF
>TRBJ2-2|-|-|TRBV30
TGTGCCTGGAGTTCGGGTTTGGCAACCGGGGAGCTGTTTTTT
CAWSSGLATGELFF
>TRBJ2-3|-|-|TRBV30
TGTGCCTGGAGTGTAAAAGGTGGGAGAACAGATACGCAGTATTTT
CAWSVKGGRTDTQYF
>TRBJ1-6|-|once|TRBV6-4
TGTGCCAGCAGGCCCCGTAATTCACCCCTCCACTTT
CASRPRNSPLHF
>TRBJ1-1|-|-|TRBV3-1/TRBV3-2
TGTGCCAGCAGCCAGACGGGGAAACTGAACACTGAAGCTTTCTTT
CASSQTGKLNTEAFF
>TRBJ2-2|-|-|TRBV19
TGTGCCAGTAGTACCGATGGGAACACCGGGGAGCTGTTTTTT
CASSTDGNTGELFF
>TRBJ2-4|-|-|TRBV7-9
TGTGCCAGCAGCCCTCTAGCATCCAAAAACATTCAGTACTTC
CASSPLASKNIQYF
>TRBJ1-2|TRBD1|-|TRBV7-2
TGTGCCAGCAGGGCCGGGGGGACAGGGGCCTATGGCTACACCTTC
CASRAGGTGAYGYTF
>TRBJ2-2|-|-|TRBV15
TGTGCCACCAGTGGCCGCAACACCGGGGAGCTGTTTTTT
CATSGRNTGELFF
>TRBJ2-7|-|-|TRBV7-9
TGTGCCAGCAGCTTAGAGGGAAACTCCTACGAGCAGTACTTC
CASSLEGNSYEQYF
>TRBJ2-1|-|-|TRBV6-5
TGTGCCAGCAGTTACTCGTCCGTTTCTGAGCAGTTCTTC
CASSYSSVSEQFF
>TRBJ2-7|TRBD2|-|TRBV6-2/TRBV6-3
TGTGCCAGCAGTACCCCGGGACTAGTAGGAGAGCAGTACTTC
CASSTPGLVGEQYF
>TRBJ1-2|-|-|TRBV15
TGTGCCACCAGCAACCTGGACCCTGCAGGCTATGGCTACACCTTC
CATSNLDPAGYGYTF
>TRBJ2-5|-|-|TRBV7-9
TGTGCCAGCAGCTTAAGGGCACCTCAAGAGACCCAGTACTTC
CASSLRAPQETQYF
>TRBJ2-7|TRBD1|-|TRBV7-9
TGTGCCAGCAGCTTAGAGGACAGGGGTTATCGCGAGCAGTACTTC
CASSLEDRGYREQYF
>TRBJ2-1|TRBD2|-|TRBV3-1/TRBV3-2
TGTGCCAGCAGCCCCCTGACTAGCGGGAGACGGGATGAGCAGTTCTTC
CASSPLTSGRRDEQFF
>TRBJ1-1|-|-|TRBV4-3
TGCGCCAGCCAACGCCTACCCGGGGGCGGGGATGAAGCTTTCTTT
CASQRLPGGGDEAFF
>TRBJ2-5|TRBD1|-|TRBV28
TGTGCCAGCAGTTTCCGGCGACAGGGGTGGGAGACCCAGTACTTC
CASSFRRQGWETQYF
>TRBJ2-3|TRBD2|-|TRBV7-8
TGTGCCAGCAGCTTAGGACTAGCGGGAGGAAATACGCAGTATTTT
CASSLGLAGGNTQYF
>TRBJ2-3|TRBD2|-|TRBV19
TGTGCCAGTAGCTCTAGCGGGAGTTCTAGGGATACGCAGTATTTT
CASSSSGSSRDTQYF
>TRBJ2-1|TRBD1|-|TRBV7-8
TGTGCCAGCAGCTTAACCGGGACAGATTACAATGAGCAGTTCTTC
CASSLTGTDYNEQFF
>TRBJ1-1|TRBD1|-|TRBV6-5
TGTGCCAGCAGTCGACAGGGTTTCGGGGGGTCTGAAGCTTTCTTT
CASSRQGFGGSEAFF
>TRBJ2-7|TRBD1|-|TRBV6-2/TRBV6-3
TGTGCCAGCAGTTACCCCGGACAGGGGTCCTACGAGCAGTACTTC
CASSYPGQGSYEQYF